Sequencing of this T cell receptor beta chain was carried out in a study of Ad26.COV2.S vaccination and SARS-CoV-2 variants. Treatment noted: around 19 received Ad26.COV2.S at low or high dose, single or two shots; roughly five received placebo; per-sample allocation not given. On day 63 after the first injection, vaccine and placebo recipients gave samples. Repertoires were generated with immunoSEQ multiplex PCR, while TCRdb's copy carries only in-frame clones and drops some. The table has approximately 460,000 clones, roughly nine tenths seen once; the top ten hold 1.7%. V lost 6 bases, J lost 5 bases, and 16 bases lay in between. The CDR3 has 14 residues. CDR1 is SEHNR and CDR2 is FQNEAQ in the germline V gene (reference sequence). This clone appeared a single time.

The clonotype was recovered from a person between 18 and 60 years old who received the Ad26.COV2.S COVID-19 vaccine or a placebo. Sample: peripheral blood, taken in a trial of Ad26.COV2.S vaccine versus placebo. The chain employs TRBV7-9 and TRBJ2-5; D gene ambiguous. This CDR3 is CASSPSRSVETQYF. CDR3 in DNA: TGTGCCAGCAGTCCCAGCCGGTCGGTGGAGACCCAGTACTTC.